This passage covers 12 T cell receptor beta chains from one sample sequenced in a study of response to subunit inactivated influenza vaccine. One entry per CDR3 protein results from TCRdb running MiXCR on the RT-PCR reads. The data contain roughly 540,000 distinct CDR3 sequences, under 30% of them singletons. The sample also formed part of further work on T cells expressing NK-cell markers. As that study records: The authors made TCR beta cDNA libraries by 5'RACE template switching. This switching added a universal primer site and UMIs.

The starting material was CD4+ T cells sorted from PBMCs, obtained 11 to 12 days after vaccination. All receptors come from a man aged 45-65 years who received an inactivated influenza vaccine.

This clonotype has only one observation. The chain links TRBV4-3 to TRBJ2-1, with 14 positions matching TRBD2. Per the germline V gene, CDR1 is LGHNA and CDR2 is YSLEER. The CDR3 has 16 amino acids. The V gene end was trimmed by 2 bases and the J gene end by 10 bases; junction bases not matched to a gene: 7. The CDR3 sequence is CASSQLGTSGRHEQFF. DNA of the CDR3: TGCGCCAGCAGCCAACTAGGGACTAGCGGGAGACACGAGCAGTTCTTC.

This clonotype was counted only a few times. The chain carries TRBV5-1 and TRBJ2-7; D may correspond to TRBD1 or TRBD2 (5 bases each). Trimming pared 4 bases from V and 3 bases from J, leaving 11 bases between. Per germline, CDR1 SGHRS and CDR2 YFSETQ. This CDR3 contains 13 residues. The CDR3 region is CASSAWDVYEQYF. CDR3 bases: TGCGCCAGCAGCGCCTGGGACGTCTACGAGCAGTACTTC.

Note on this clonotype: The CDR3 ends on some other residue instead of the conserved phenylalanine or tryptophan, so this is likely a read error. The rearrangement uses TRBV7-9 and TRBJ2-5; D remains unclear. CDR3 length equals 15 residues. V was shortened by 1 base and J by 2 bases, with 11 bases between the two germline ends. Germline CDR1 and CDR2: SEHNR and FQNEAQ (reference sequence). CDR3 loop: CASSLDGVGQETQYS. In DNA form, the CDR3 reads TGTGCCAGCAGCTTAGACGGAGTGGGGCAAGAGACCCAGTACTCC.

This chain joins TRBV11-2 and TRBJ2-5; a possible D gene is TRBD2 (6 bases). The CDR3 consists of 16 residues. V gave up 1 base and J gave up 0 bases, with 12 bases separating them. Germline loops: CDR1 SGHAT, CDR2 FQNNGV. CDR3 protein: CASSLVLASYQETQYF. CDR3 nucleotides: TGTGCCAGCAGCTTAGTACTAGCTTCGTACCAAGAGACCCAGTACTTC.

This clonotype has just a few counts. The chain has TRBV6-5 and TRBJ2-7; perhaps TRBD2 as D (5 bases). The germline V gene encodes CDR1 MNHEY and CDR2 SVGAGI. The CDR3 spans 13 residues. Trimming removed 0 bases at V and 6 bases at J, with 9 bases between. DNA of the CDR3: TGTGCCAGCAGTTACTCGATGGCGGGCGAGCAGTACTTC. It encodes CASSYSMAGEQYF.

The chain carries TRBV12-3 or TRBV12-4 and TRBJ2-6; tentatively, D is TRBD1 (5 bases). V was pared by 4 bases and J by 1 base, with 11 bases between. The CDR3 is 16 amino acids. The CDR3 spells CASSSPTVSGANVLTF. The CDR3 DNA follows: TGTGCCAGCAGTTCCCCGACAGTTTCTGGGGCCAACGTCCTGACTTTC.

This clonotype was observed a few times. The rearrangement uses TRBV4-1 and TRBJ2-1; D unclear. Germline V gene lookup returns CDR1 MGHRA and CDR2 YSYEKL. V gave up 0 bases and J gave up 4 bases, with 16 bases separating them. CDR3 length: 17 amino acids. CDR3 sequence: CASSQDRLSRNYNEQFF. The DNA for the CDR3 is TGCGCCAGCAGCCAAGACCGTCTCTCGAGAAATTACAATGAGCAGTTCTTC.

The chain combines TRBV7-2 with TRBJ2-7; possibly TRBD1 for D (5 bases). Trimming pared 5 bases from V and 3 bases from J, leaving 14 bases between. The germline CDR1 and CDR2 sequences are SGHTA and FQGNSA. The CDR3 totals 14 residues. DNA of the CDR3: TGTGCCAGCAGCACTGAGGCCAGGGTCTACGAGCAGTACTTC. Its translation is CASSTEARVYEQYF.

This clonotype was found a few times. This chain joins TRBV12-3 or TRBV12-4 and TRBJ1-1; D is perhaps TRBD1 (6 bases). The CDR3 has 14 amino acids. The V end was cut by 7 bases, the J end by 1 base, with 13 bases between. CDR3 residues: CASILEQGNTEAFF. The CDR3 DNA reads TGTGCCAGCATCTTAGAACAGGGGAACACTGAAGCTTTCTTT.

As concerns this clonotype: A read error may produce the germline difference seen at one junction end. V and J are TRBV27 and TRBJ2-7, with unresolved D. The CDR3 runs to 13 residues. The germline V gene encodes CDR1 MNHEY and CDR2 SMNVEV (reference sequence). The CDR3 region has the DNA TGTGCCAGCAAGCGCAGGTCCTCCTACGAGCTGTACTTC. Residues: CASKRRSSYELYF.

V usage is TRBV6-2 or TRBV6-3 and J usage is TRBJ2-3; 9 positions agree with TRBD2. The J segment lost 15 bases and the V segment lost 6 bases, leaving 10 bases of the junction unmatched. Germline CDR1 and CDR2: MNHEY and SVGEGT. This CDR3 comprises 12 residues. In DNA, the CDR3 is TGTGCCAGCAGCGATCGACTAGCGGAGAGATATTTT. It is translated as CASSDRLAERYF.

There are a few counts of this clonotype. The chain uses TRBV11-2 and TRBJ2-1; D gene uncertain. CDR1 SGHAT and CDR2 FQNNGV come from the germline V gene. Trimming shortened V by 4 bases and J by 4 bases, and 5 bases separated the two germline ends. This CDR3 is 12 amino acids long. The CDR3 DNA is TGTGCCAGCAGCTCACTTTACAATGAGCAGTTCTTC. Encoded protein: CASSSLYNEQFF.